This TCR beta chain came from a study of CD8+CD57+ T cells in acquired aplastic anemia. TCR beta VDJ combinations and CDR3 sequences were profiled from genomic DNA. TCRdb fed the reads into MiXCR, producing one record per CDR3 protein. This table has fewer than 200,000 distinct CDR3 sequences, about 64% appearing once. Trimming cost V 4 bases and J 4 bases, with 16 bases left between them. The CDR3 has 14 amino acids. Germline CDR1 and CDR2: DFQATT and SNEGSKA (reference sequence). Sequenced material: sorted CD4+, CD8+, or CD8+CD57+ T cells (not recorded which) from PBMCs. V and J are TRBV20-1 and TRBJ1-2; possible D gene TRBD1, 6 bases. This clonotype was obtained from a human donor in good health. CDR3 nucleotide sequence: TGCAGTGCTAACTCACAGGGCTTCGGCTATGGCTACACCTTC. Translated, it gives CSANSQGFGYGYTF.